Detailed here is one T cell receptor beta chain. Its antigen remains unknown. Produced via immunoSEQ multiplex PCR; TCRdb's table is partial and in-frame only. Of tens of thousands of clones listed, around 94% are singletons. In germline, CDR1 is SGHDN, CDR2 FVKESK. The CDR3 sequence is 14 residues long. V was clipped by 4 bases and J by 0 bases, with 7 bases between them. These data come from a study of T cell clonotyping in hematopoietic cell transplantation. Study-wide points: Cells were unsorted, so CD4 and CD8 contributions were not separated. Pathologically expanded recipient clonotypes increased progressively from day 30 to day 180 as diversity fell. Few recipient clonotypes overlapped donors; over 95% were de novo at given depth.

The chain couples TRBV14 to TRBJ1-3; D uncertain. What was sequenced was peripheral blood mononuclear cells. The sequence came from a woman between 45 and 60 years old in good health. Some clones in this sample may be carry-over from other donors' samples. CDR3 in amino acids: CASSPRLSGNTIYF. CDR3 DNA: TGTGCCAGCAGCCCCCGGCTCTCTGGAAACACCATATATTTT.